The present entry profiles one T cell receptor (beta chain) with its context. The antigen is undetermined. These data come from a study of cytomegalovirus exposure and HLA in healthy donors. The study, taken as a whole, reports: Fewer N-insertions than the approximately 700-donor mean were reportedly shown by an Asian-associated ancestry cluster in a later analysis.

This PCR relied on a set of 60 Vbeta primers and 13 Jbeta primers. This table comes from immunoSEQ multiplex PCR, and its TCRdb copy is limited to in-frame clones, with some not included. Of 110,000 to 150,000 clones in the sample, roughly 77% were seen once. The germline V gene encodes CDR1 SGHNT and CDR2 YYREEE (reference sequence). The CDR3 is made up of 15 amino acids. Trimming removed 1 base at V and 0 bases at J, with 8 bases between. The chain combines TRBV5-4 with TRBJ2-1; no reliable D call. This receptor was taken from a woman between 25 and 40 years old in good health and CMV-seronegative. Material: PBMCs. CDR3: CASSLSFSSYNEQFF. The CDR3 DNA reads TGTGCCAGCAGCTTGAGCTTCTCCTCCTACAATGAGCAGTTCTTC. The whole variable domain, remainder taken from reference TRBV5-4 and TRBJ2-1, is ETGVTQSPTHLIKTRGQQVTLRCSSQSGHNTVSWYQQALGQGPQFIFQYYREEENGRGNFPPRFSGLQFPNYSSELNVNALELDDSALYLCASSLSFSSYNEQFFGPGTRLTVL.